A single count supports the clone carrying this T cell receptor (beta chain). The entry originates in a study of radiation and T cells in renal cell carcinoma. Using immunoSEQ multiplex PCR, the repertoire was profiled, and TCRdb retains in-frame clones only, with some absent. The sample contains approximately 120,000 clones, 80% to 85% of which appear only once. There are 14 residues in the CDR3. V dropped 6 bases and J dropped 7; count of bases not matched to a gene: 8. Germline CDR1 SQVTM, CDR2 ANQGSEA. Time point reported: baseline pretreatment blood. The treatment: 15 Gy SBRT to primary tumor, nephrectomy 4 weeks later.

Specimen: blood, collected from a patient whose treatment included radiotherapy and nephrectomy. The chain couples TRBV29-1 to TRBJ2-1, with 11 nucleotides matching TRBD2. This clonotype was sampled from a woman aged 60-75 years with renal cell carcinoma. The CDR3 reads CSVRRLAGINEQFF. The CDR3 DNA sequence: TGCAGCGTGCGCCGACTAGCGGGAATAAATGAGCAGTTCTTC.